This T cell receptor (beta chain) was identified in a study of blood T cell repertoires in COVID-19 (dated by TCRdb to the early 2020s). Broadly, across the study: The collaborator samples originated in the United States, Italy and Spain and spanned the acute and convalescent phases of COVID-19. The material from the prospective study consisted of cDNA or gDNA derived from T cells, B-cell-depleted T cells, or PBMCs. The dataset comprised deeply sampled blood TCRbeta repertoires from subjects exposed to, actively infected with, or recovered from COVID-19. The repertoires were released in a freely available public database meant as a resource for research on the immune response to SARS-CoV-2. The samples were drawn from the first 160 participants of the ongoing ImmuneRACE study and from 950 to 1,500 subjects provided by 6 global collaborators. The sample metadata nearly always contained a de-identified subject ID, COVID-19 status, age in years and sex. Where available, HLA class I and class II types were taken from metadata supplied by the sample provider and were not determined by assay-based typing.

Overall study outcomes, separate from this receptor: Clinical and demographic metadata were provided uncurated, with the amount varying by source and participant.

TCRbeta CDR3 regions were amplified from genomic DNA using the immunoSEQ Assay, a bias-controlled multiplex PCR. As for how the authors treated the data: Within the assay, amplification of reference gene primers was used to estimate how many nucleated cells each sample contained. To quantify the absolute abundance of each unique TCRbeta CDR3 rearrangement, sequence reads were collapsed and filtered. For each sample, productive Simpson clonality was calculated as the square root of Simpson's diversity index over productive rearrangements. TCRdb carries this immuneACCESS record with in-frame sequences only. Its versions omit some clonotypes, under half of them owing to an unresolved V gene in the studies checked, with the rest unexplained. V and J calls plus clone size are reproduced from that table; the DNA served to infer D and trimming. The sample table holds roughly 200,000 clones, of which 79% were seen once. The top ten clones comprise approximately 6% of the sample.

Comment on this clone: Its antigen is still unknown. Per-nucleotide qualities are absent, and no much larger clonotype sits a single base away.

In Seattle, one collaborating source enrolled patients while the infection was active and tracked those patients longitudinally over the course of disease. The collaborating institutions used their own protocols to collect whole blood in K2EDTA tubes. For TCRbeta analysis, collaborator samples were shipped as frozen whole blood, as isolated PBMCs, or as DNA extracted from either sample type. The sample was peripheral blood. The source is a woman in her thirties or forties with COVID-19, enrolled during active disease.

The CDR3 corresponds to CASSGRVYGYTF. The DNA sequence follows: TGTGCCAGCAGTGGCAGGGTCTATGGCTACACCTTC. The V and J segments used are TRBV2 and TRBJ1-2; matching of 5 bases hints at TRBD1 as the D gene. The CDR3, cysteine through phenylalanine, is 12 amino acids long. This entry keeps only the CDR3 DNA: 36 bases, framed from base 1. The germline V gene yields SNHLY for CDR1 and FYNNEI for CDR2. The junction shows trimming of 4 bases on V and 4 bases on J, plus 7 bases between the germline ends. With the portions outside the CDR3 filled from the reference TRBV2 and TRBJ1-2 genes, the complete variable region becomes EPEVTQTPSHQVTQMGQEVILRCVPISNHLYFYWYRQILGQKVEFLVSFYNNEISEKSEIFDDQFSVERPDGSNFTLKIRSTKLEDSAMYFCASSGRVYGYTFGSGTRLTVV.